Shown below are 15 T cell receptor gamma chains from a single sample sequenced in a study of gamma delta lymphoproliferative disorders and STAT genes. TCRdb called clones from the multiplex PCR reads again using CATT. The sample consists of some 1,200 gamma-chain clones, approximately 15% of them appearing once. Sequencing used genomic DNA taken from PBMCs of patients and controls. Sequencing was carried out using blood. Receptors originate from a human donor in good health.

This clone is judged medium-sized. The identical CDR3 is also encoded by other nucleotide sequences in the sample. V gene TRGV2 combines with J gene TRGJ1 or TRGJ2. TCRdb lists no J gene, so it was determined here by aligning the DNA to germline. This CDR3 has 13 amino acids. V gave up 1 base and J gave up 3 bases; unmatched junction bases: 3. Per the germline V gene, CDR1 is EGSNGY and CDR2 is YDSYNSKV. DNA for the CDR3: TGTGCCACCTGGGACGGTCGTTATTATAAGAAACTCTTT. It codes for CATWDGRYYKKLF.

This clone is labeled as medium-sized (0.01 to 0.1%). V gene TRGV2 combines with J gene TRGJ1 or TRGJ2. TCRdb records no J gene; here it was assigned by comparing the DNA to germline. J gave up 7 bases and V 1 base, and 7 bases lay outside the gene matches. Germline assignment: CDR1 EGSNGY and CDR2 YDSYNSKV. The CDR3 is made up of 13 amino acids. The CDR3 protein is CATWDGLGYKKLF. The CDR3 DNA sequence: TGTGCCACCTGGGACGGTCTGGGATATAAGAAACTCTTT.

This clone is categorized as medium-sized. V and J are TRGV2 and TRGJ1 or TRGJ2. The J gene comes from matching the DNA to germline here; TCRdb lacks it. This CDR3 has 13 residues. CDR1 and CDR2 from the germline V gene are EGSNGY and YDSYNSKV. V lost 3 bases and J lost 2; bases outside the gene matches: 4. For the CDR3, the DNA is TGTGCCACCTGGGACTTAGATTATTATAAGAAACTCTTT. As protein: CATWDLDYYKKLF.

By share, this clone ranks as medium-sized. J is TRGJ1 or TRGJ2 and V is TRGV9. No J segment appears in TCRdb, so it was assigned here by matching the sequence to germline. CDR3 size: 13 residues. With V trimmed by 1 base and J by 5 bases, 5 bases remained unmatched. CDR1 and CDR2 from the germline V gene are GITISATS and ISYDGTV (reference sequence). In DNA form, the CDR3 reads TGTGCCTTGTGGGAGGTTAGGCATTATAAGAAACTCTTT. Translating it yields CALWEVRHYKKLF.

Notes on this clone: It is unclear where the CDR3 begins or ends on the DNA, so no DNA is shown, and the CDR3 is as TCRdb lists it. Here the CDR3 reads CATLDCPRNSLAVEQHF. No J gene was named, though the V gene is TRGV8. Termini included, the CDR3 measures 17 amino acids. The germline gives CDR1 VENAVY, CDR2 YDSYNSRV.

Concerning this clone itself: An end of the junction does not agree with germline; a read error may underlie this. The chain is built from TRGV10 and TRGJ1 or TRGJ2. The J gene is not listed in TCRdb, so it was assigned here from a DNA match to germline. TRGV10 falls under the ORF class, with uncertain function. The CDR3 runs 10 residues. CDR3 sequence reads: CAGLRYKKLF. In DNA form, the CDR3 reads TGCGCGGGACTAAGGTATAAGAAACTCTTT.

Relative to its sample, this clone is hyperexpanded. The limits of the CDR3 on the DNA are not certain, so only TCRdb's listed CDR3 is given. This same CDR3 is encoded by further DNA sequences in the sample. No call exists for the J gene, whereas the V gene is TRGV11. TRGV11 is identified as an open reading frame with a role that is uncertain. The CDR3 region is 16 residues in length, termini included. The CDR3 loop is CTTVPAGLGTYYKKLF.

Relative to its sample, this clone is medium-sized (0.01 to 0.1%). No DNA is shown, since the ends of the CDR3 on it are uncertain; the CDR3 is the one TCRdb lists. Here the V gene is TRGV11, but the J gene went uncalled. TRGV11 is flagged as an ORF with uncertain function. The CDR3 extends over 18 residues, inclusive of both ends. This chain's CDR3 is CTTVPAGLDTPGYYKKLF.

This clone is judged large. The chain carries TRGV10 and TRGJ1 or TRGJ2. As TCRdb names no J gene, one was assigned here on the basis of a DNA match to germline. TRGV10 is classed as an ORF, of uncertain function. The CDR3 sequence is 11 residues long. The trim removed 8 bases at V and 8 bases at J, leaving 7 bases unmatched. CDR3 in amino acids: CAAWDRDKKLF. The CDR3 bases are TGTGCTGCGTGGGATCGCGATAAGAAACTCTTT.

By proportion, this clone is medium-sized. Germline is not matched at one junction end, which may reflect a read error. The chain's CDR3 is CSGVYYKKLF. The DNA for the CDR3 is TGCTCGGGCGTTTATTATAAGAAACTCTTT. V usage is TRGV9 and J usage is TRGJ1 or TRGJ2. In the absence of a J gene in TCRdb, the DNA was matched to germline to assign it here. The length of the CDR3 is 10 residues. Germline lookup yields CDR1 GITISATS and CDR2 ISYDGTV (reference sequence).

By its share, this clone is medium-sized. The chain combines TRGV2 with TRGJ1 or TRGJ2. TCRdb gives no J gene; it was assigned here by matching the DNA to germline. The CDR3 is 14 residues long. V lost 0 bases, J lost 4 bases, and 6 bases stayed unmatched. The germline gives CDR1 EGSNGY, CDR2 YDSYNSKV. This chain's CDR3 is CATWDGLRYYKKLF. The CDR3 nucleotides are TGTGCCACCTGGGACGGGCTTCGATATTATAAGAAACTCTTT.

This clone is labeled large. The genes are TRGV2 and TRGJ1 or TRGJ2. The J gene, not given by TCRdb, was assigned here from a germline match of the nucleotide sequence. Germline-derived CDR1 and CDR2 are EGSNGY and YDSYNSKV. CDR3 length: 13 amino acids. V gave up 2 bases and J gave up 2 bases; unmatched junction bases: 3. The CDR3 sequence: CATWDAHYYKKLF. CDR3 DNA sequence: TGTGCCACCTGGGACGCCCATTATTATAAGAAACTCTTT.

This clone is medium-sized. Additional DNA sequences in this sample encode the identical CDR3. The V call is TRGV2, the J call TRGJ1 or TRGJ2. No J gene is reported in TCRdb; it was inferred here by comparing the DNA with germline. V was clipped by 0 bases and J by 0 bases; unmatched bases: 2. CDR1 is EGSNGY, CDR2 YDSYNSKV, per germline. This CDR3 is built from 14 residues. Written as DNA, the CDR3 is TGTGCCACCTGGGACGGGTCGAATTATTATAAGAAACTCTTT. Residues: CATWDGSNYYKKLF.

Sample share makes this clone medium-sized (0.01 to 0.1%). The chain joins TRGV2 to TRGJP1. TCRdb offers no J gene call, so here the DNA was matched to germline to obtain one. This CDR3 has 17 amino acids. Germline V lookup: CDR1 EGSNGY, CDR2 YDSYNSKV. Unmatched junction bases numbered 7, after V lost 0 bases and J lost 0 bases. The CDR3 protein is CATWDGPTYTTGWFKIF. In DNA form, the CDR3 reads TGTGCCACCTGGGACGGGCCCACTTATACCACTGGTTGGTTCAAGATATTT.

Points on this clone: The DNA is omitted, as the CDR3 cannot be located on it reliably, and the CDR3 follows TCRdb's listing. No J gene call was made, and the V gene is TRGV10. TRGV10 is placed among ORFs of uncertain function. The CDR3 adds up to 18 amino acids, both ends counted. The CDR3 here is CAAWVIIIRNSLAVEQHF.